These T cell receptor beta chains were read from a single sample in a study of T cell changes during pregnancy in multiple sclerosis. The table came from immunoSEQ multiplex PCR; TCRdb's copy has only in-frame clones and leaves some out. The sample includes about 35,000 clones, roughly nine tenths of them seen just once. The sequences come from peripheral blood, collected in the third trimester of pregnancy. All receptors come from a female donor in good health, enrolled as a control in a pregnancy study. Each CDR3 is given with its conserved first and last residue. The D gene is left open where the match is weak. A clone size is listed for some rows: how often the clone was seen (once, few, many), or a class if it is expanded.

j_call v_call d_call clone_size cdr3_nt cdr3_aa
TRBJ1-2 TRBV19 TRBD1 . TGTGCCAGTAGTGACGACAGGGTTTATGGCTACACCTTC CASSDDRVYGYTF
TRBJ1-2 TRBV14 TRBD1 . TGTGCCAGCAGCCAAGTAGGCGACAGGGGCTATGGCTACACCTTC CASSQVGDRGYGYTF
TRBJ2-5 TRBV5-5 TRBD2 . TGTGCCAGCAGCGGAAGCGGGAGGCCCTACCAAGAGACCCAGTACTTC CASSGSGRPYQETQYF
TRBJ1-2 TRBV6-5 . . TGTGCCAGCAGTTACTCGGACAGTGACTATGGCTACACCTTC CASSYSDSDYGYTF
TRBJ1-1 TRBV29-1 . few TGCAGCGTTGAGAGTGGCGGATACATGAACACTGAAGCTTTCTTT CSVESGGYMNTEAFF
TRBJ1-2 TRBV4-1 TRBD1 . TGCGCCAGCAGCCAAGACGGGGGACAGGGGGCGGAGGGCTACACCTTC CASSQDGGQGAEGYTF
TRBJ1-4 TRBV7-2 TRBD1 . TGTGCCAGCAGCGCCGCCGGGACAGGGGGAGAAAAACTGTTTTTT CASSAAGTGGEKLFF
TRBJ2-6 TRBV6-4 TRBD1 . TGTGCCAGCAGTCAGGGGGCAGACTCTGGGGCCAACGTCCTGACTTTC CASSQGADSGANVLTF
TRBJ1-2 TRBV13 TRBD1 . TGTGCCAGCAGCTCCCGGGACAGGACGACTAACTATGGCTACACCTTC CASSSRDRTTNYGYTF
TRBJ2-2 TRBV7-8 TRBD2 once TGTGCCAGCATCCGGGGGGGCGGGAACACCGGGGAGCTGTTTTTT CASIRGGGNTGELFF
TRBJ1-5 TRBV2 TRBD1 . TGTGCCAGCAGGCGGGACAGAAGGGACTCGAGCAATCAGCCCCAGCATTTT CASRRDRRDSSNQPQHF
TRBJ1-1 TRBV10-1 . few TGCGCCAGCACAGACTCCCCCCAGGGAGCTTTCTTT CASTDSPQGAFF
TRBJ2-3 TRBV2 . . TGTGCCAGCGCCCCCTTAGGGGGAGAGAGCACAGATACGCAGTATTTT CASAPLGGESTDTQYF
TRBJ2-7 TRBV7-9 . . TGTGCCAGCAGCTTAGCTTTGACAGACTCCTACGAGCAGTACTTC CASSLALTDSYEQYF
TRBJ2-3 TRBV6-1 TRBD2 . TGTGCCAGCAGTGACCTAGCGGGAGCAGATACGCAGTATTTT CASSDLAGADTQYF
TRBJ2-7 TRBV11-3 TRBD1 . TGTGCCAGCAGTTCCGGGACAGGGCTTTCCTACGAGCAGTACTTC CASSSGTGLSYEQYF
TRBJ2-1 TRBV4-1 . . TGCGCCAGCAGCCAAGACTCCGGGAGAGGCAATGAGCAGTTCTTC CASSQDSGRGNEQFF
TRBJ1-4 TRBV18 TRBD1 . TGTGCCAGCTCACGGGTGACAGGGCGGCAGACTGAAAAACTGTTTTTT CASSRVTGRQTEKLFF
TRBJ1-4 TRBV5-1 . . TGCGCCAGCAGCAACTCTGGGGGAGGAGAAAAACTGTTTTTT CASSNSGGGEKLFF
TRBJ1-4 TRBV11-1 . . TGTGCCAGCAGCTTAGCGGGGCTTCTCGGAGAAAAACTGTTTTTT CASSLAGLLGEKLFF
TRBJ2-7 TRBV6-1 TRBD2 . TGTGCCAGCAGTGAAAACTTAAGCGGGAGCTCCGAGCAGTACTTC CASSENLSGSSEQYF
TRBJ2-1 TRBV29-1 TRBD2 . TGCAGCGTCCGACTAGCGGGAGGGCGTTCGCAGTTCTTC CSVRLAGGRSQFF
TRBJ1-4 TRBV27 TRBD1 . TGTGCCAGCAGTTCCGGGACAGGGACAGAAAAACTGTTTTTT CASSSGTGTEKLFF
TRBJ2-1 TRBV27 . . TGTGCCAGCACCACCGGAGATGAGCAGTTCTTC CASTTGDEQFF
TRBJ1-6 TRBV5-1 . . TGCGCCAGCACCTCAAGCGGGCAGGGCGGGTCACCCCTCCACTTT CASTSSGQGGSPLHF
TRBJ2-5 TRBV11-3 . . TGTGCCAGCAGCTTAGTTCGGGGGAGCGAGACCCAGTACTTC CASSLVRGSETQYF
TRBJ2-1 TRBV4-1 TRBD2 . TGCGCCAGCAGCTTCAGGACTAGCGGGGCATACAATGAGCAGTTCTTC CASSFRTSGAYNEQFF
TRBJ2-2 TRBV19 TRBD1 . TGTGCCAGTACTCCTCTTGGGACAGGGTCGCTCACCGGGGAGCTGTTTTTT CASTPLGTGSLTGELFF
TRBJ1-1 TRBV7-8 . . TGTGCCAGCAGCTTTAAAGGGGACACTGAAGCTTTCTTT CASSFKGDTEAFF
TRBJ1-4 TRBV2 TRBD1 . TGTGCCAGCAGGCCAGGGGGCTGGGTTGAAAAACTGTTTTTT CASRPGGWVEKLFF
TRBJ1-2 TRBV25-1 TRBD1 . TGTGCCAGCAGTGAACGACAGGGGCTGGGAGGCTACACCTTC CASSERQGLGGYTF
TRBJ1-5 TRBV6-1 TRBD1 once TGTGCCAGCAGTGAAGACAGGGGGCGCGGTCAGCCCCAGCATTTT CASSEDRGRGQPQHF
TRBJ2-3 TRBV10-3 . . TGTGCCATCAGTTCGGGTTACAGCACAGATACGCAGTATTTT CAISSGYSTDTQYF
TRBJ2-4 TRBV25-1 TRBD1 once TGTGCCAGCAGTGAATGGACAGGGACGAGGAACATTCAGTACTTC CASSEWTGTRNIQYF
TRBJ2-7 TRBV4-1 TRBD2 . TGCGCCAGCAGCCAAAATTCCCCAGCGGGAGCCTACGAGCAGTACTTC CASSQNSPAGAYEQYF
TRBJ2-7 TRBV27 . . TGTGCCACCCATGACGGGAGACAGCAGTACTTC CATHDGRQQYF
TRBJ1-5 TRBV7-2 . once TGTGCCAGCGCCCGGGATAGCAATCAGCCCCAGCATTTT CASARDSNQPQHF
TRBJ2-3 TRBV6-5 . . TGTGCCAGCAGTTATGGGGGCGGTAGCACAGATACGCAGTATTTT CASSYGGGSTDTQYF
TRBJ2-1 TRBV30 . . TGTGCCTGGGACGGGTCACGGGATACGTCCTACAATGAGCAGTTCTTC CAWDGSRDTSYNEQFF
TRBJ2-2 TRBV28 . . TGTGCCAGCAGTTTGGCGCAGGCCGTGGTAGCGGAAAACACCGGGGAGCTGTTTTTT CASSLAQAVVAENTGELFF